The rows below give T cell receptor beta chains drawn from one sample of a study of PD-1 blockade in mismatch repair-deficient tumors. The data were produced by immunoSEQ multiplex PCR, yet TCRdb's version contains in-frame clones alone and is incomplete. The sample consists of 90,000 to 130,000 clones, roughly 80% of them appearing once. The source material was peripheral blood, sampled around 60 weeks after starting pembrolizumab. The source is an adult with mismatch repair-deficient cancer. CDR3s include the opening cysteine and the closing phenylalanine or tryptophan. A D gene is named only where the DNA matches it firmly. Clone size is shown for a subset of rows, as once, few, many or a class of expanded clone.

>.|TRBJ1-1|.|TRBV6-5
CASIAGTEAFF
TGTGCCAGCATCGCGGGCACTGAAGCTTTCTTT
>.|TRBJ2-1|.|TRBV11-3
CASSLSWLDNEQFF
TGTGCCAGCAGCTTAAGCTGGCTCGACAATGAGCAGTTCTTC
>.|TRBJ1-4|.|TRBV5-1
CASSLERLEEKLFF
TGCGCCAGCAGCTTGGAACGGCTGGAAGAAAAACTGTTTTTT
>once|TRBJ1-2|.|TRBV18
CASSPRAEANRYGYTF
TGTGCCAGCTCACCACGGGCGGAGGCAAACCGCTATGGCTACACCTTC
>.|TRBJ2-7|.|TRBV27
CASSDLGGRGIDEQYF
TGTGCCAGCAGTGATTTAGGTGGCAGGGGAATCGACGAGCAGTACTTC
>once|TRBJ1-1|TRBD1|TRBV6-1
CASSERGTGYLYTEAFF
TGTGCCAGCAGTGAAAGGGGGACAGGGTATTTGTACACTGAAGCTTTCTTT
>.|TRBJ2-2|.|TRBV7-3
CASSTKGGTGELFF
TGTGCCAGCAGCACAAAAGGGGGAACCGGGGAGCTGTTTTTT
>.|TRBJ2-3|.|TRBV19
CASSMISGWGDTQYF
TGTGCCAGTAGTATGATTAGCGGCTGGGGAGATACGCAGTATTTT
>.|TRBJ2-1|.|TRBV6-1
CASSEVGLYEQFF
TGTGCCAGCAGTGAGGTCGGGCTTTATGAGCAGTTCTTC
>.|TRBJ1-4|.|TRBV10-3
CAISESIQEKLFF
TGTGCCATCAGTGAGTCGATACAGGAAAAACTGTTTTTT
>.|TRBJ1-1|.|TRBV2
CASSDYRDATEAFF
TGTGCCAGCAGTGATTACAGGGATGCCACTGAAGCTTTCTTT
>.|TRBJ2-7|TRBD2|TRBV11-3
CASSLDPPGLAFYEQYF
TGTGCCAGCAGCTTAGACCCACCGGGACTAGCGTTCTACGAGCAGTACTTC
>.|TRBJ1-3|TRBD1|TRBV9
CASSRTGGSGNTIYF
TGTGCCAGCAGCAGGACAGGGGGCTCTGGAAACACCATATATTTT
>.|TRBJ1-2|.|TRBV30
CAWSPKNYGYTF
TGTGCCTGGAGCCCAAAAAACTATGGCTACACCTTC
>.|TRBJ2-3|.|TRBV5-1
CASSLSDTQYF
TGCGCCAGCAGCCTGTCTGATACGCAGTATTTT
>.|TRBJ2-1|TRBD2|TRBV9
CASSPGGSSYNEQFF
TGTGCCAGCAGCCCCGGGGGGAGCTCCTACAATGAGCAGTTCTTC
>once|TRBJ1-4|.|TRBV7-9
CASSLGRVEKLFF
TGTGCCAGCAGCTTGGGACGTGTGGAAAAACTGTTTTTT
>.|TRBJ2-7|.|TRBV27
CASSLRGTNSYEQYF
TGTGCCAGCAGTTTAAGGGGGACAAACTCCTACGAGCAGTACTTC
>few|TRBJ2-2|TRBD1|TRBV7-2
CASSPRTGGTGELFF
TGTGCCAGCAGCCCGCGGACAGGGGGAACCGGGGAGCTGTTTTTT
>.|TRBJ1-3|.|TRBV18
CASSPDLSGNTIYF
TGTGCCAGCTCACCAGACCTATCTGGAAACACCATATATTTT
>once|TRBJ2-7|TRBD2|TRBV19
CASSTPGTSTNEQYF
TGTGCCAGTAGTACACCGGGGACTAGCACAAACGAGCAGTACTTC
>.|TRBJ1-4|TRBD1|TRBV19
CASSMTPYRGNEKLFF
TGTGCCAGTAGTATGACCCCTTACAGGGGAAATGAAAAACTGTTTTTT
>.|TRBJ1-5|.|TRBV30
CAWSVRGVEPQHF
TGTGCCTGGAGTGTGAGGGGAGTTGAGCCCCAGCATTTT
>few|TRBJ2-7|TRBD1|TRBV11-3
CASSPGQGSTEQYF
TGTGCCAGCAGCCCGGGACAGGGGTCTACCGAGCAGTACTTC
>.|TRBJ2-7|.|TRBV27
CASSLLGRTYEQYF
TGTGCCAGCAGTTTACTTGGACGGACCTACGAGCAGTACTTC
>.|TRBJ2-1|.|TRBV10-1
CASSRTETYNEQFF
TGCGCCAGCAGCCGGACAGAAACATACAATGAGCAGTTCTTC
>few|TRBJ2-7|TRBD2|TRBV29-1
CSVSRGTSGIYEQYF
TGCAGCGTTAGTAGGGGGACTAGCGGGATCTACGAGCAGTACTTC
>.|TRBJ2-6|.|TRBV6-7
CASSTAARLQSRANVLTF
TGTGCCAGCAGTACTGCTGCGCGTTTACAAAGTCGGGCCAACGTCCTGACTTTC
>.|TRBJ2-3|TRBD2|TRBV10-3
CAISGTSVLTDTQYF
TGTGCCATATCCGGGACTAGCGTTTTGACAGATACGCAGTATTTT
>.|TRBJ1-5|.|TRBV7-3
CASSPLGEMRPQHF
TGTGCCAGCAGCCCCCTTGGGGAAATGAGGCCCCAGCATTTT
>few|TRBJ2-1|.|TRBV9
CASSVAGPSSYNEQFF
TGTGCCAGCAGCGTGGCAGGTCCGAGCTCCTACAATGAGCAGTTCTTC
>.|TRBJ2-3|.|TRBV7-8
CASSQIQGSTDTQYF
TGTGCCAGCAGCCAAATCCAGGGGAGCACAGATACGCAGTATTTT
>.|TRBJ1-1|TRBD1|TRBV5-5
CASSLFGTSGGTEAFF
TGTGCCAGCAGCTTGTTTGGGACGTCAGGGGGCACTGAAGCTTTCTTT
>few|TRBJ2-3|TRBD1|TRBV11-3
CASWGSGTGDTQYF
TGTGCCAGCTGGGGAAGTGGGACAGGCGATACGCAGTATTTT
>once|TRBJ2-7|TRBD1|TRBV5-6
CASSWDGQGSYEQYF
TGTGCCAGCAGCTGGGATGGACAGGGCTCCTACGAGCAGTACTTC
>few|TRBJ2-7|.|TRBV12-5
CASGLVPPAYEQYF
TGTGCTAGTGGTTTGGTTCCGCCAGCCTACGAGCAGTACTTC
>.|TRBJ2-1|.|TRBV29-1
CSVDRANNEQFF
TGCAGCGTTGATCGGGCCAACAATGAGCAGTTCTTC